This TCR beta chain stems from a study of control samples from healthy donors and cancer patients. V dropped 0 bases and J dropped 1 base, with 12 bases sitting between them. Per the germline V gene, CDR1 is GTSNPN and CDR2 is SVGIG (reference sequence). This CDR3 contains 15 residues. Produced via immunoSEQ multiplex PCR; TCRdb's table is partial and in-frame only. The repertoire holds approximately 40,000 clones, with 80% to 95% as singletons. The receptor was isolated from a woman between 50 and 59 years old in good health. This sequence joins TRBV30 and TRBJ1-1, with D unresolved. Specimen: blood. Here the CDR3 reads CAWSVRGPRNTEAFF. The CDR3 DNA reads TGTGCCTGGAGTGTACGTGGGCCAAGGAACACTGAAGCTTTCTTT.